This T cell receptor (beta chain) was sequenced for a study of Ad26.COV2.S vaccination and SARS-CoV-2 variants. Study as a whole: It was the COV1001 Ad26.COV2.S trial arm that included the donor. Study results and limitations: CD8+ and CD4+ T cells specific for spike reportedly responded with substantial breadth after vaccination. Vaccinated individuals (as opposed to placebo recipients) had higher spike-specific TCR breadth.

The sample's treatment: 15 to 20 received Ad26.COV2.S at low or high dose, single or two shots; about 5 received placebo; per-sample allocation not given. Specimens were obtained on day 63 following the first vaccine or placebo injection. Aged 18-55 years, donor was enrolled in Boston in about 2020. A note on this clone: The antigen is unknown.

TCRdb's table, derived via immunoSEQ multiplex PCR, lists solely in-frame clones and lacks some. The sample holds some 300,000 clones; roughly 86% are singletons and the top ten take roughly 2.1%. The CDR3 runs to 15 residues. CDR1 and CDR2 (germline): SGHRS, YFSETQ. J lost 2 bases, V lost 3 bases, and 5 bases had no gene match. The sample in question was peripheral blood, obtained in a trial of Ad26.COV2.S vaccine versus placebo. The V gene is TRBV5-1, the J gene TRBJ1-2; 9 bases match TRBD1. The source is a person aged 18 to 59 who received the Ad26.COV2.S COVID-19 vaccine or a placebo. Written as DNA, the CDR3 is TGCGCCAGCAGCTCCCGGGACAGGGAAAACTATGGCTACACCTTC. Protein sequence: CASSSRDRENYGYTF.